These 31 T cell receptor beta chains originate from one sample sequenced in a study of blood T cells in healthy people across ages (dated by TCRdb to about 2015). Receptors were amplified or captured by 5' RACE. The listed sequencing device is Illumina HiSeq 2500. A second about 7 to 12 cycle PCR used a sample-barcoded 5' primer and a J-beta primer mix. Starting from the raw public reads, TCRdb applied fastp trimming at Q25, assembled clones with MiXCR and retained in-frame beta chains. When rows share a CDR3 protein, they turn into one entry using the most common DNA and genes. The sample table lists approximately 800,000 distinct CDR3 sequences, just under 25% of them with a count of one. The ten top clones hold 3.7% of the sample. In addition, the sample was reused for a study of T cells of mothers and their children.

The specimen was blood. The receptors were gathered from a boy aged 5-17 years in good health.

The V call is TRBV20-1, the J call TRBJ2-7, with TRBD2 identical over 7 bases. With V trimmed by 0 bases and J by 4 bases, 9 bases remained unmatched. The CDR3 totals 15 residues. Germline CDR1 is DFQATT and CDR2 is SNEGSKA (reference sequence). Here the CDR3 reads CSARDGGLLIYEQYF. The CDR3 DNA follows: TGCAGTGCTAGAGATGGGGGACTATTAATATACGAGCAGTACTTC.

This clonotype turned up a few times. The chain is built from TRBV28 and TRBJ2-1; either TRBD1 or TRBD2 may fit D (7 bases each). Germline CDR1 and CDR2: MDHEN and SYDVKM. The CDR3 is 16 residues long. The ends were cut back, 6 bases at V and 7 bases at J, with 22 bases in the middle. The CDR3: CASSPSPYRGGNEQFF. The CDR3 DNA reads as TGTGCCAGCAGCCCGTCCCCATACAGGGGAGGGAATGAGCAGTTCTTC.

The chain combines TRBV4-1 with TRBJ2-5; no firm D call. The J call is uncertain, as TRBJ2-1 better fits the DNA end. CDR1 is MGHRA, CDR2 YSYEKL, per germline. CDR3 length: 15 amino acids. CDR3 sequence reads: CASSQDGFSLNEQFF. In nucleotides, the CDR3 is TGCGCCAGCAGCCAAGATGGGTTTTCGCTTAATGAGCAGTTCTTC.

This chain connects TRBV29-1 to TRBJ2-7, with TRBD2 matching 11 bases. CDR3 length equals 15 residues. CDR1 and CDR2 from the germline V gene are SQVTM and ANQGSEA. V lost 7 bases and J lost 2; bases outside the gene matches: 10. CDR3 sequence (DNA): TGCAGCGCTGTCGCGACTAGCGGGATTCCCTACGAGCAGTACTTC. Amino acid sequence: CSAVATSGIPYEQYF.

As concerns this clonotype: At one boundary the junction diverges from the germline segment, which might be a read error. V is TRBV27 and J is TRBJ2-5; 7 nucleotides line up with TRBD2. The CDR3 contains 16 residues. CDR1 MNHEY and CDR2 SMNVEV come from the germline V gene (reference sequence). The CDR3 DNA reads TGTGCCAGCAGTTTTTGGGGTAGCACTAGCGCCGGAGTTGAGTTCTTC. Translated, it gives CASSFWGSTSAGVEFF.

In its sample, this clonotype was seen a few times. The chain links TRBV6-2 or TRBV6-3 to TRBJ2-3, with a tentative D call TRBD2 (6 bases). V lost 0 bases to trimming and J lost 2 bases, with 9 bases between them. This CDR3 comprises 15 residues. Germline CDR1 reads MNHEY; CDR2 reads SVGEGT. The CDR3 is CASSYSAGSTDTQYF. The CDR3, as DNA: TGTGCCAGCAGTTACTCGGCGGGGTCCACAGATACGCAGTATTTT.

J is TRBJ2-5 and V is TRBV27, with TRBD2 matching over 8 bases. The V gene end was trimmed by 2 bases and the J gene end by 5 bases; junction bases not matched to a gene: 7. CDR3 size: 15 residues. CDR1 and CDR2 (germline): MNHEY, SMNVEV (reference sequence). CDR3: CASSLQGLGMETQYF. For the CDR3, the DNA is TGTGCCAGCAGTTTACAGGGACTAGGAATGGAGACCCAGTACTTC.

This clonotype was counted a single time. This chain connects TRBV6-2 or TRBV6-3 to TRBJ1-2; no definite D call. Per germline, CDR1 MNHEY and CDR2 SVGEGT. The CDR3 is 13 amino acids. The V end lost 4 bases, the J end lost 5 bases, and 11 bases lay between the germline ends. CDR3 region: CASSSRTDYGYTF. The CDR3 bases are TGTGCCAGCAGTTCGCGGACGGATTATGGCTACACCTTC.

In its sample, this clonotype was seen a few times. An end of the junction does not agree with germline; a read error may underlie this. The chain uses TRBV20-1 and TRBJ1-2, with D uncertain. The CDR3 covers 13 residues. CDR1 and CDR2 from the germline V gene are DFQATT and SNEGSKA (reference sequence). CDR3 bases: TGCAATGCTAGAGCCCCGGGTCGCTATGGCTACACCTTC. It yields the protein CNARAPGRYGYTF.

This clonotype was observed a handful of times. The chain couples TRBV6-9 to TRBJ1-4; D gene unclear. The V and J ends lost 6 bases and 4 bases respectively, with 12 bases between them. The CDR3 length is 14 residues. Germline V gives CDR1 MNHGY, CDR2 SVAAGI. The CDR3 DNA is TGTGCCAGCAGCTCAGCCGACTTTAATGAAAAACTGTTTTTT. It is translated as CASSSADFNEKLFF.

The rearrangement uses TRBV7-9 and TRBJ2-5; tentatively, D is TRBD2 (5 bases). The V gene's germline CDR1 is SEHNR and CDR2 FQNEAQ (reference sequence). The length of the CDR3 is 17 residues. V lost 1 base, J lost 9 bases, and 24 bases lay in between. The CDR3 here is CASSLGYGPGYPRAQYF. The CDR3 DNA sequence: TGTGCCAGCAGCTTAGGGTACGGACCGGGATACCCTCGGGCCCAGTACTTC. Together with reference TRBV7-9 and TRBJ2-5, the CDR3 gives the full variable domain: DTGVSQNPRHKITKRGQNVTFRCDPISEHNRLYWYRQTLGQGPEFLTYFQNEAQLEKSRLLSDRFSAERPKGSFSTLEIQRTEQGDSAMYLCASSLGYGPGYPRAQYFGPGTRLLVL.

This clonotype turned up a few times. This chain connects TRBV6-1 to TRBJ2-2; 11 bases align to TRBD1. The CDR3 runs 18 residues. The germline CDR1 and CDR2 sequences are MNHNS and SASEGT. The junction had 12 bases not matched to a gene; V was cut back by 5 bases and J by 4 bases. The CDR3 DNA sequence: TGTGCCAGCAGTCCTAATATAAGGACAGGGGGCTTCACCGGGGAGCTGTTTTTT. This sequence encodes CASSPNIRTGGFTGELFF.

There are a few counts of this clonotype. One end of the junction is discordant with germline, which a read error may explain. The V call is TRBV7-2, the J call TRBJ2-4; weak D call: TRBD1 (6 bases). Per the germline V gene, CDR1 is SGHTA and CDR2 is FQGNSA. This CDR3 has 13 amino acids. CDR3 region: CASSLELDSPRDF. Written as DNA, the CDR3 is TGTGCCAGCAGCTTAGAGCTGGACAGTCCCCGGGACTTC.

This clonotype was counted between two and nine times. The chain is built from TRBV4-3 and TRBJ1-2; TRBD1 is a possible D gene (6 bases). This CDR3 has 16 residues. V was pared by 2 bases and J by 1 base, with 14 bases between. CDR1 is LGHNA, CDR2 YSLEER, per germline. The CDR3 reads CASSQIGADSNYGYTF. The CDR3, as DNA: TGCGCCAGCAGCCAAATCGGGGCGGACAGTAACTATGGCTACACCTTC.

The rearrangement links TRBV7-6 to TRBJ2-1; the match to TRBD2 covers 8 bases. Losses at the gene ends were 4 bases for V and 4 bases for J; bases not matched to a gene: 12. Germline loops: CDR1 SGHVS, CDR2 FNYEAQ. The CDR3 has 17 amino acids. The CDR3 here is CASSSEASGGHYNEQFF. The DNA of the CDR3 is TGTGCCAGCAGCTCCGAGGCCAGCGGGGGCCATTACAATGAGCAGTTCTTC.

The chain couples TRBV12-3 or TRBV12-4 to TRBJ2-1, with D maybe TRBD1 (5 bases). Gene TRBJ2-7 matches the end of the DNA better, so the J call may be wrong. The CDR3 has 15 amino acids. This CDR3 reads CASSLRAGSSYEQYF. CDR3 in DNA: TGTGCCAGCAGTTTACGCGCAGGGTCCTCCTACGAGCAGTACTTC.

The chain links TRBV13 to TRBJ2-3, with TRBD2 identical over 7 bases. This CDR3 spans 15 amino acids. The J segment lost 3 bases and the V segment lost 1 base, leaving 4 bases of the junction unmatched. CDR1 and CDR2 from the germline V gene are PRHDT and FYEKMQ (reference sequence). The CDR3 bases are TGTGCCAGCAGCTTAGATTGGCGGGGGACAGATACGCAGTATTTT. Translated, it gives CASSLDWRGTDTQYF.

A single count supports this clonotype. V and J are TRBV7-2 and TRBJ2-1, with TRBD1 as a possible D gene (6 bases). The J call is uncertain, as TRBJ2-5 better fits the DNA end. This CDR3 comprises 14 residues. Germline CDR1 and CDR2: SGHTA and FQGNSA. CDR3 sequence (DNA): TGTGCCAGCAGCCCCGACAGGACGCCCCGGACCCAGTACTTC. This translates into CASSPDRTPRTQYF.

This clonotype was seen a handful of times. The chain combines TRBV27 with TRBJ1-1; D possibly corresponds to TRBD1 (6 bases). This CDR3 is 13 amino acids long. The germline CDR1 and CDR2 sequences are MNHEY and SMNVEV (reference sequence). Trimming cost V 3 bases and J 7 bases, with 12 bases left between them. The CDR3 spells CASSFPGAFEAFF. CDR3 sequence (DNA): TGTGCCAGCAGTTTTCCAGGGGCATTTGAAGCTTTCTTT.

The chain employs TRBV29-1 and TRBJ2-7; no firm D call. Germline lookup yields CDR1 SQVTM and CDR2 ANQGSEA. Trimming removed 1 base from V and 0 bases from J, with 10 bases in between. The CDR3 sequence is 14 residues long. CDR3 coding DNA: TGCAGCGTTGAAGTGGCTGATAGCTCCTACGAGCAGTACTTC. Translated, it gives CSVEVADSSYEQYF.

The chain joins TRBV2 to TRBJ1-2; D gene uncertain. The CDR3 runs to 13 residues. The germline V gene encodes CDR1 SNHLY and CDR2 FYNNEI. The V and J ends lost 5 bases and 7 bases respectively, with 14 bases between them. DNA of the CDR3: TGTGCCAGCAGTCGGTGGGGTGCACGTGGCTACACCTTC. Protein product: CASSRWGARGYTF.

The CDR3, as DNA: TGTGCCAGCGTAGGACGGTACGAAGAGACCCAGTACTTC. Amino acid sequence: CASVGRYEETQYF. The V gene is TRBV7-9, the J gene TRBJ2-5; D not resolved. Germline loops: CDR1 SEHNR, CDR2 FQNEAQ (reference sequence). The CDR3 contains 13 residues. Trimming pared 8 bases from V and 3 bases from J, leaving 13 bases between.

This clonotype appeared a few times. The V gene is TRBV5-1, the J gene TRBJ2-5, with D maybe TRBD1 (5 bases). Trimming removed 4 bases at V and 5 bases at J, with 15 bases between. The CDR3 spans 14 residues. The germline gives CDR1 SGHRS, CDR2 YFSETQ. CDR3 DNA sequence: TGCGCCAGCAGCCAGACAGCGTTCGTGGAGACCCAGTACTTC. Translating gives CASSQTAFVETQYF.

This clonotype was seen more than once but under ten times. V is TRBV12-3 or TRBV12-4 and J is TRBJ2-5, with D perhaps TRBD2 (6 bases). TRBJ2-7 explains the end of the DNA better; the J call may be wrong. CDR3 size: 17 residues. This CDR3 is CASSLSVGGTNSYEQYF. As DNA, the CDR3 is TGTGCCAGCAGTTTGTCGGTTGGGGGGACCAACTCCTACGAGCAGTACTTC.

The chain recombines TRBV3-1 with TRBJ2-1, with D possibly being TRBD2 (6 bases). Germline CDR1 reads LGHDT; CDR2 reads YNNKEL (reference sequence). The CDR3 has 15 residues. Trimming pared 1 base from V and 2 bases from J, leaving 9 bases between. The CDR3 bases are TGTGCCAGCAGCCAAGGGGGGGTCCCCTACAATGAGCAGTTCTTC. It codes for CASSQGGVPYNEQFF.

The rearrangement joins TRBV20-1 to TRBJ2-5; 9 bases are a match to TRBD2. Germline V gene data show CDR1 as DFQATT and CDR2 as SNEGSKA (reference sequence). CDR3 length: 15 residues. V was clipped by 3 bases and J by 5 bases; unmatched bases: 10. The CDR3 DNA follows: TGCAGTGCTAGGTCTGGGCGGGAGGGGATGGAGACCCAGTACTTC. This gives the protein CSARSGREGMETQYF.

This clonotype was detected a few times. The chain couples TRBV5-1 to TRBJ2-5; 14 bases are shared with TRBD2. Germline-derived CDR1 and CDR2 are SGHRS and YFSETQ. The CDR3 runs 17 residues. V lost 4 bases and J lost 3; bases outside the gene matches: 8. In nucleotides, the CDR3 is TGCGCCAGCAGCCCGGGACTGGGACTAGCGGGGGAAGAGACCCAGTACTTC. This translates into CASSPGLGLAGEETQYF. Full variable domain (remainder filled in from reference TRBV5-1 and TRBJ2-5): KAGVTQTPRYLIKTRGQQVTLSCSPISGHRSVSWYQQTPGQGLQFLFEYFSETQRNKGNFPGRFSGRQFSNSRSEMNVSTLELGDSALYLCASSPGLGLAGEETQYFGPGTRLLVL.

The chain is built from TRBV29-1 and TRBJ2-2; D is perhaps TRBD1 or TRBD2 (5 bases each). Germline lookup yields CDR1 SQVTM and CDR2 ANQGSEA. Trimming pared 7 bases from V and 7 bases from J, leaving 16 bases between. This CDR3 comprises 13 residues. The CDR3 protein is CSAAGTGHGELFF. Written as DNA, the CDR3 is TGCAGCGCCGCCGGGACGGGGCACGGGGAGCTGTTTTTT.

This clonotype was seen a few times. This chain connects TRBV4-3 to TRBJ2-7, with 7 bases matching TRBD2. V lost 4 bases to trimming and J lost 2 bases; unmatched junction nucleotides: 5. Per the germline V gene, CDR1 is LGHNA and CDR2 is YSLEER. The CDR3 is made up of 14 amino acids. The CDR3 DNA follows: TGCGCCAGCAGCCCAGGGAGGGGAGCCTACGAGCAGTACTTC. Its translation is CASSPGRGAYEQYF.

The chain recombines TRBV10-3 with TRBJ1-5, with D perhaps matching TRBD1 (5 bases). Trimming took off 5 bases at V and 5 bases at J, with 7 bases between the two ends. This CDR3 is built from 12 residues. The germline V gene has CDR1 ENHRY and CDR2 SYGVKD. CDR3 nucleotide sequence: TGTGCCATCAGTAGAGGGGATCAGCCCCAGCATTTT. Protein: CAISRGDQPQHF.

This rearrangement joins TRBV5-1 to TRBJ2-2; tentatively, D is TRBD1 or TRBD2 (5 bases each). V lost 4 bases to trimming and J lost 7 bases, with 14 bases between them. Germline V CDR1 and CDR2: SGHRS, YFSETQ. The CDR3 loop spans 14 amino acids. Here the CDR3 reads CASSNRDLDGELFF. CDR3 sequence (DNA): TGCGCCAGCAGCAATAGGGACCTCGACGGGGAGCTGTTTTTT. Filled out from reference TRBV5-1 and TRBJ2-2, the complete variable domain reads KAGVTQTPRYLIKTRGQQVTLSCSPISGHRSVSWYQQTPGQGLQFLFEYFSETQRNKGNFPGRFSGRQFSNSRSEMNVSTLELGDSALYLCASSNRDLDGELFFGEGSRLTVL.